These 14 T cell receptor beta chains share one sample of origin, sequenced in a study of beta chain features in type 1 diabetes. What was sequenced were expressed TCRB transcripts, since all of the isolated RNA had been reverse transcribed. Sequenced by immunoSEQ multiplex PCR; TCRdb stores in-frame clones only, minus some. The table lists about 220,000 clones, under 13% of them singletons. Input material: central memory CD4+ T cells from blood. Every receptor here comes from a man aged 18 to 30 in good health.

This clone was recorded many times. The V call is TRBV6-6, the J call TRBJ2-2; the match to TRBD1 covers 8 bases. This CDR3 region has 14 residues. Germline trimming cut 4 bases from V and 5 bases from J; bases unmatched to any gene: 3. CDR1 and CDR2 from the germline V gene are MNHNY and SVGAGI (reference sequence). The CDR3 reads CASSFRTGTGELFF. The CDR3 nucleotides are TGTGCCAGCAGTTTTCGGACAGGGACCGGGGAGCTGTTTTTT.

This rearrangement joins TRBV27 to TRBJ1-1, with 11 bases fitting TRBD1. Germline loops: CDR1 MNHEY, CDR2 SMNVEV (reference sequence). The CDR3 has 14 residues. After removal of 6 bases from V and 4 bases from J, the junction contained 4 bases not matched to a gene. DNA of the CDR3: TGTGCCAGCAGGCGGGACAGGGGGGGCACTGAAGCTTTCTTT. Translating it yields CASRRDRGGTEAFF.

The chain couples TRBV29-1 to TRBJ1-2; 9 positions agree with TRBD1. Germline V lookup: CDR1 SQVTM, CDR2 ANQGSEA. The CDR3 runs 14 residues. V trimming: 2 bases; J trimming: 5 bases; junction bases outside the gene matches: 6. CDR3: CSVELTGTGYGYTF. The CDR3 nucleotides are TGCAGCGTTGAACTCACCGGGACAGGGTATGGCTACACCTTC.

J is TRBJ2-3 and V is TRBV5-6; D not certain. The CDR3 sequence is 15 residues long. In germline, CDR1 is SGHDT, CDR2 YYEEEE. Deletions cut 3 bases from V and 0 bases from J, with 11 bases between. CDR3 DNA sequence: TGTGCCAGCAGCTCTCCTCGGAGTAGCACAGATACGCAGTATTTT. It yields the protein CASSSPRSSTDTQYF.

This clone has just a few counts. CDR3 loop: CASSENRYEQYF. CDR3 DNA: TGTGCCAGCAGTGAAAACCGATACGAGCAGTACTTC. This chain links TRBV6-1 with TRBJ2-7; D not resolved. Germline V CDR1 and CDR2: MNHNS, SASEGT. This CDR3 has 12 residues. Trimming took off 2 bases at V and 4 bases at J, with 6 bases between the two ends.

This clone has ten or more counts. CDR3 DNA sequence: TGTGCCACCAGGGCCCCAGGCTACAATGAGCAGTTCTTC. Translating gives CATRAPGYNEQFF. The chain has TRBV10-3 and TRBJ2-1; tentatively, D is TRBD1 (5 bases). The V and J ends lost 10 bases and 3 bases respectively, with 13 bases between them. Germline values: CDR1 ENHRY, CDR2 SYGVKD. The CDR3 length is 13 residues.

The V call is TRBV6-5, the J call TRBJ2-7; D is undetermined. The germline CDR1 and CDR2 sequences are MNHEY and SVGAGI. V gave up 5 bases and J gave up 0 bases, with 11 bases separating them. The CDR3 extends over 14 amino acids. Here the CDR3 DNA reads TGTGCCAGCAGTGAATCCCCGAGCTCCTACGAGCAGTACTTC. It specifies CASSESPSSYEQYF.

A few counts support this clone. This chain joins TRBV6-6 and TRBJ2-7; D unclear. CDR1 and CDR2 from the germline V gene are MNHNY and SVGAGI (reference sequence). Trimming took off 6 bases at V and 3 bases at J, with 15 bases between the two ends. The CDR3 consists of 14 residues. This chain's CDR3 is CASSLPEKVYEQYF. The CDR3 nucleotides are TGTGCCAGCAGCCTACCAGAGAAAGTCTACGAGCAGTACTTC.

The chain has TRBV18 and TRBJ2-1; D call uncertain. Between the trimmed V and J ends, which lost 8 bases and 1 base, there was a span of 21 bases. The CDR3 loop spans 17 amino acids. Germline-derived CDR1 and CDR2 are KGHSH and LQKENI. CDR3 nucleotides: TGTGCCAGCACCTCCGGGCGGCTAAGTGGATCCTACAATGAGCAGTTCTTC. Its translation is CASTSGRLSGSYNEQFF.

This chain joins TRBV7-2 and TRBJ2-5; the D gene is possibly TRBD1 (5 bases). Germline V lookup: CDR1 SGHTA, CDR2 FQGNSA. Between the trimmed V and J ends, which lost 5 bases and 4 bases, there was a span of 11 bases. This CDR3 region has 13 residues. The CDR3: CASSGQGRETQYF. The CDR3 DNA is TGTGCCAGCAGCGGTCAGGGTAGAGAGACCCAGTACTTC.

V is TRBV29-1 and J is TRBJ2-2; D could derive from TRBD1 or TRBD2 (5 bases each). Germline V gene sequence: CDR1 SQVTM, CDR2 ANQGSEA. CDR3 length: 12 residues. V was shortened by 3 bases and J by 7 bases, with 9 bases between the two germline ends. CDR3 loop: CSVDRAGGELFF. CDR3 nucleotides: TGCAGCGTTGACAGGGCGGGCGGGGAGCTGTTTTTT.

The rearrangement links TRBV18 to TRBJ2-1; D gene ambiguous. Trimming stripped 2 bases from V and 4 bases from J, with 6 bases between. The CDR3 sequence is 13 residues long. In germline, CDR1 is KGHSH, CDR2 LQKENI. CDR3 sequence: CASSPTNYNEQFF. For the CDR3, the DNA is TGTGCCAGCTCACCAACCAATTACAATGAGCAGTTCTTC.

This clone was found a few times. J is TRBJ2-7 and V is TRBV7-8; 13 bases fit TRBD2. After removal of 6 bases from V and 2 bases from J, the junction contained 4 bases not matched to a gene. CDR1 is SGHVS, CDR2 FQNEAQ, per germline. This CDR3 region has 15 residues. CDR3 DNA: TGTGCCAGCAGTTGGGGGACTAGCGGGGCCTACGAGCAGTACTTC. Encoded protein: CASSWGTSGAYEQYF.

The chain employs TRBV6-5 and TRBJ1-1, with D unresolved. Germline V lookup: CDR1 MNHEY, CDR2 SVGAGI. Trimming took 5 bases from V and 1 from J, leaving 8 bases between them. The CDR3 totals 13 residues. The CDR3 coding sequence is TGTGCCAGCAGTGCACAGCCGAACACTGAAGCTTTCTTT. Translated: CASSAQPNTEAFF.